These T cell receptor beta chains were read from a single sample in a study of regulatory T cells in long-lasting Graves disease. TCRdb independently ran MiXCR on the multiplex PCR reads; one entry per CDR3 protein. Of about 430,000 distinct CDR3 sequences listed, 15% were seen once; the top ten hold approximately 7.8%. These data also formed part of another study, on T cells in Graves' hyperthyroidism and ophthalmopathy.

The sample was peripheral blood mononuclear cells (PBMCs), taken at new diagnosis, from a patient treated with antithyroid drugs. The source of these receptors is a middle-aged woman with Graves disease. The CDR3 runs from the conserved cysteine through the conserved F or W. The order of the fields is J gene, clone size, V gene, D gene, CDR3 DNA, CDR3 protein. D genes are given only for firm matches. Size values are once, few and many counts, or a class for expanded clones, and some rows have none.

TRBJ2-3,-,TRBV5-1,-,TGCGCCAGCAGCTTGGGGCCCCCAACAGGTGCCGCCGGAACAGATACGCAGTATTTT,CASSLGPPTGAAGTDTQYF
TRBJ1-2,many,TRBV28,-,TGTGCCAGCAGTTCCCGTTCGGATGGCTACACCTTC,CASSSRSDGYTF
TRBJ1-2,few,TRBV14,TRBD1,TGTGCCAGCAGCTTGGTTGGGGGACAGGGGGCTCTTCATGGCTACACCTTC,CASSLVGGQGALHGYTF
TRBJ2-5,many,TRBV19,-,TGTGCCAGTAGTATACCGAACCAAGAGACCCAGTACTTC,CASSIPNQETQYF
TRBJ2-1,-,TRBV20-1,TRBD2,TGCAGTGCTCCTACTCTAGCGGGAGGGCCTAATGAGCAGTTCTTC,CSAPTLAGGPNEQFF
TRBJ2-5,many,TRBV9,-,TGTGCCAGCAGCGTAGAATCCCCGGAGACCCAGTACTTC,CASSVESPETQYF
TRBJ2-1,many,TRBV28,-,TGTGCCAGCACCTACCGGGATGAGCAGTTCTTC,CASTYRDEQFF
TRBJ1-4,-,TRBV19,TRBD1,TGTGCCAGTAGCCCCGGGACAGGCTACGGGAAACTGTTTTTT,CASSPGTGYGKLFF
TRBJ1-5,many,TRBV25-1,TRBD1,TGTGCCAGCAGCCTTACAGGGGTAGGTCAGCCCCAGCATTTT,CASSLTGVGQPQHF
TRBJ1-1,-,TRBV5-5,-,TGTGCCAGCAGCTTGAGGCCTATCAGAGGAAACACTGAAGCTTTCTTT,CASSLRPIRGNTEAFF
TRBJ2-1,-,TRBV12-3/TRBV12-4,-,TGTGCCAGCAGTCCGACAAACTTAAAGGAGTTCTTC,CASSPTNLKEFF
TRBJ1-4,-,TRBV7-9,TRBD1,TGTGCCAGCAGCCGAGGGACAGTTGCAACTAATGAAAAACTGTTTTTT,CASSRGTVATNEKLFF
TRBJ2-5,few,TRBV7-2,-,TGTGCCAGCACCCAAACACCCGACAGGCAAGAGACCCAGTACTTC,CASTQTPDRQETQYF
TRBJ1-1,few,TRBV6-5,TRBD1,TGTGCCAGCAGTTACTCGATAGCGGAGGGGGCGAAGATAACTGAAGCTTTCTTT,CASSYSIAEGAKITEAFF
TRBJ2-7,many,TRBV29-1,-,TGCAGCGTGGTGGGGAGCTCCTACGAGCAGTACTTC,CSVVGSSYEQYF
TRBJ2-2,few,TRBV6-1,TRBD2,TGTGCCAGCACCCGACGGCCGGGGGGGTCGGCGAACACCGGGGAGCTGTTTTTT,CASTRRPGGSANTGELFF
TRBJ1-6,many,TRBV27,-,TGTGCCAGCAGTTTAGACACCAGCCAAAGGGGAATTTCACCCCTCCACTTT,CASSLDTSQRGISPLHF